This is a list of T cell receptor beta chains from one sample in a study of read filtering for tumor transcriptome and immune sequencing. TCRdb processed the reads anew with MiXCR; each CDR3 protein has one entry. This table holds roughly 69,000 distinct CDR3 sequences, 14% found once. Sequencing was performed on a population of CD138-negative cells sorted from bone marrow. The receptors derive from a donor aged 40 or older with multiple myeloma. Both conserved end residues are trimmed from each CDR3. Each record gives: V gene, J gene, CDR3 protein.

TRBV19	TRBJ1-5	ASSIDRGRSNQPQH
TRBV20-1	TRBJ2-7	SARGFGGRSYEQY
TRBV6-1	TRBJ1-1	ASSPLRGREAF
TRBV5-1	TRBJ2-2	ASSLGMGNTGELI
TRBV20-1	TRBJ2-7	SAREFTYEQY
TRBV30	TRBJ1-1	AWVLDRATEAF
TRBV7-4	TRBJ2-1	AGSCKTSGTPKEQF
TRBV12-5	TRBJ1-1	ASGRTPRAMNTEAF
TRBV27	TRBJ2-6	ASSLGYSSGANVLT
TRBV6-2/TRBV6-3	TRBJ2-7	ASRVTPYEQY
TRBV7-2	TRBJ2-1	ASSHSEYEQF
TRBV27	TRBJ2-1	ASSLQGSYKEQF
TRBV7-9	TRBJ2-1	ASSMRERSYNEQF
TRBV12-3/TRBV12-4	TRBJ2-7	ASSLQGTEKQY
TRBV6-5	TRBJ1-3	ASSYSTRDRIHMDSGNTIY
TRBV5-1	TRBJ1-1	ASSLGTGPWEAF
TRBV19	TRBJ2-6	ASSIPRDYTGSGANVLT
TRBV7-3	TRBJ2-5	ASSAGLAGQETQY
TRBV6-5	TRBJ1-2	ASSYEGKYGYT
TRBV20-1	TRBJ1-1	SAPTGGRNTEAF
TRBV7-9	TRBJ2-1	ASSPQPEQF
TRBV12-3/TRBV12-4	TRBJ2-1	ASSDRVHFNEQF
TRBV12-3/TRBV12-4	TRBJ1-5	ASSLNRGNQPQH
TRBV7-3	TRBJ2-2	ASSLNSGLPGELF
TRBV24-1	TRBJ2-1	ATSEPAGGNEQF
TRBV30	TRBJ1-5	AWSVQGGQPQH
TRBV2	TRBJ2-2	AIRQGRTGELF
TRBV5-6	TRBJ1-1	ASSGDRGPTEAF